This T cell receptor (beta chain) derives from a study of radiotherapy plus CTLA-4 blockade in lung cancer (dated by TCRdb to between 2017 and 2018). Background on the whole study: Among enrolled patients, about 17% had an objective response and roughly 30% reached disease control.

The library was obtained by the immunoSEQ multiplex PCR assay. Sourced from immuneACCESS, this table was stored by TCRdb with only in-frame sequences that have V and J called. A share of the clones is absent; for the studies checked, an unresolved V gene accounts for under half, and the remainder has no known explanation. This sample gives 90,000 or so clones in total; 83% of them show up just once. Of the sample, roughly 0.8% falls within the top ten clones. Study-level results and caveats: Increased serum interferon-beta after radiation, together with early dynamic changes in blood T cell clones, were reported to be the strongest predictors of response. After treatment with radiotherapy and ipilimumab, TCR clones that came from tumors expanded in the peripheral blood.

In this study, focal radiation therapy paired with CTLA-4 blockade (ipilimumab) was tested in patients who had chemo-refractory metastatic non-small-cell lung cancer. Trimming takes 1 base off V and 2 bases off J; junction bases not matched to a gene: 3. The cysteine opens and the phenylalanine closes a CDR3 of 16 amino acids. The kept DNA is CDR3 alone, 48 bases in frame from the first base. In the germline V gene, CDR1 corresponds to SGHNT and CDR2 to YENEEA. Points on this clone: Its cognate antigen has yet to be identified. Base quality data are lacking; no much larger clone is found one base away.

The sequencing used peripheral blood, collected from a patient treated with radiotherapy plus ipilimumab. The receptor chain draws on TRBV11-3 and TRBJ2-5; 11 central nucleotides agree with TRBD2. This clonotype was sampled from a human donor with non-small cell lung cancer who had stable disease on radiotherapy plus ipilimumab. The nucleotide sequence reads as follows: TGTGCCAGCAGCTTAGTGACTAGCGGGACGCAAGAGACCCAGTACTTC. The resulting protein is CASSLVTSGTQETQYF. The reference TRBV11-3 and TRBJ2-5 proteins fill in what lies around the CDR3, so the full variable domain reads EAGVVQSPRYKIIEKKQPVAFWCNPISGHNTLYWYLQNLGQGPELLIRYENEEAVDDSQLPKDRFSAERLKGVDSTLKIQPAELGDSAVYLCASSLVTSGTQETQYFGPGTRLLVL.